Below are 17 T cell receptor beta chains sequenced from a single sample in a study of CD8+CD57+ T cells in acquired aplastic anemia. CD8+CD57+ cell expansion had been shown by flow cytometry in patients chosen for sequencing. TCR beta VDJ and CDR3 were profiled, and genomic DNA was the template. A single record per CDR3 protein comes from TCRdb applying MiXCR to the reads. The profile shows some 160,000 distinct CDR3 sequences, 45% to 50% of them singletons. The material sequenced was sorted CD4+, CD8+, or CD8+CD57+ T cells (not recorded which) from PBMCs. The receptors were gathered from a human donor with aplastic anemia.

The rearrangement links TRBV5-1 to TRBJ2-7, with TRBD1 matching over 7 bases. There are 12 residues in the CDR3. The germline CDR1 and CDR2 sequences are SGHRS and YFSETQ. Trimming removed 3 bases from V and 9 bases from J; junction bases left unmatched: 6. The chain's CDR3 is CASSSQGVGQYF. The CDR3, as DNA: TGCGCCAGCAGCTCGCAGGGGGTGGGGCAGTACTTC.

There are many counts of this clonotype. V gene TRBV24-1 combines with J gene TRBJ2-2; 9 bases align to TRBD1. CDR1 KGHDR and CDR2 SFDVKD come from the germline V gene. This CDR3 is 12 amino acids long. Trimming took 10 bases from V and 5 from J; bases not matched to a gene: 1. The CDR3 protein is CATGQGTGELFF. In DNA form, the CDR3 reads TGTGCCACTGGACAGGGGACCGGGGAGCTGTTTTTT.

There are many counts of this clonotype. The chain carries TRBV11-3 and TRBJ1-2, with D perhaps TRBD1 (6 bases). V was shortened by 3 bases and J by 3 bases, with 14 bases between the two germline ends. Germline loops: CDR1 SGHNT, CDR2 YENEEA. The CDR3 totals 15 residues. CDR3 in amino acids: CASSLGGATDYGYTF. CDR3 in DNA: TGTGCCAGCAGCTTGGGGGGGGCCACCGACTATGGCTACACCTTC.

The chain is built from TRBV2 and TRBJ1-4, with D unresolved. Trimming removed 7 bases at V and 5 bases at J, with 17 bases between. CDR3 length: 15 residues. Germline lookup yields CDR1 SNHLY and CDR2 FYNNEI. CDR3 bases: TGTGCCAGCATCCTTGGGCGAAAAGTCAATGAAAAACTGTTTTTT. Translation gives CASILGRKVNEKLFF.

The chain carries TRBV19 and TRBJ2-5; 11 nucleotides line up with TRBD2. V dropped 6 bases and J dropped 5; count of bases not matched to a gene: 17. Germline V gene data show CDR1 as LNHDA and CDR2 as SQIVND (reference sequence). There are 18 residues in the CDR3. The CDR3 protein is CASSSRVTSGVRGETQYF. The DNA for the CDR3 is TGTGCCAGTAGCTCAAGGGTGACTAGCGGGGTACGTGGGGAGACCCAGTACTTC.

The rearrangement uses TRBV7-2 and TRBJ2-4; D might be TRBD2 (6 bases). With 5 bases removed from V and 6 bases from J, the gap between germline ends came to 11 bases. The CDR3 extends over 13 amino acids. The germline gives CDR1 SGHTA, CDR2 FQGNSA. CDR3 sequence reads: CASSGGMANIQYF. The CDR3 DNA reads TGTGCCAGCAGCGGAGGGATGGCAAACATTCAGTACTTC. The entire variable domain, with the rest obtained from reference TRBV7-2 and TRBJ2-4, is as follows: GAGVSQSPSNKVTEKGKDVELRCDPISGHTALYWYRQSLGQGLEFLIYFQGNSAPDKSGLPSDRFSAERTGGSVSTLTIQRTQQEDSAVYLCASSGGMANIQYFGAGTRLSVL.

The chain recombines TRBV11-1 with TRBJ2-4; a possible D gene is TRBD2 (7 bases). This CDR3 has 15 residues. Per the germline V gene, CDR1 is SGHAT and CDR2 is FQDESV (reference sequence). Trimming removed 5 bases at V and 8 bases at J, with 19 bases between. Here the CDR3 reads CASSATSRGAYIQYF. Here the CDR3 DNA reads TGTGCCAGCAGCGCCACTTCCCGGGGGGCCTACATTCAGTACTTC.

This clonotype was seen at least ten times. The rearrangement joins TRBV10-3 to TRBJ2-2; 7 bases agree with TRBD1. The CDR3 consists of 12 residues. Germline-derived CDR1 and CDR2 are ENHRY and SYGVKD. Trimming cost V 10 bases and J 3 bases; bases outside gene matches: 2. The CDR3 DNA is TGTGCCAACAGGGGCGACACCGGGGAGCTGTTTTTT. As protein: CANRGDTGELFF.

Remarks on this clonotype: A clone one base away is much larger, so this may be a read error. The chain is built from TRBV3-1 and TRBJ2-5, with D possibly called TRBD1 or TRBD2 (6 bases each). Trimming stripped 2 bases from V and 7 bases from J, with 14 bases between. The CDR3 has 14 residues. CDR1 is LGHDT and CDR2 is YNNKEL in the germline V gene (reference sequence). This chain's CDR3 is CASSQTTSRGTQYF. DNA of the CDR3: TGTGCCAGCAGCCAAACCACTAGCAGGGGGACCCAGTACTTC.

In its sample, this clonotype was seen many times. The chain employs TRBV11-2 and TRBJ2-7; D is possibly TRBD1 (6 bases). The CDR3 extends over 14 amino acids. Trimming took 5 bases from V and 4 from J, leaving 15 bases between them. The germline gives CDR1 SGHAT, CDR2 FQNNGV. In DNA form, the CDR3 reads TGTGCCAGCAGCGTAGGGGGTCTTAGGTACGAGCAGTACTTC. This gives the protein CASSVGGLRYEQYF.

This clonotype was seen more than once but under ten times. V gene TRBV7-9 combines with J gene TRBJ2-7, with D tentatively TRBD2 (5 bases). The CDR3 is made up of 15 amino acids. Trimming left V 2 bases short and J 4 bases short, with 15 bases between. CDR1 and CDR2 from the germline V gene are SEHNR and FQNEAQ (reference sequence). CDR3 nucleotide sequence: TGTGCCAGCAGCTTATCCGGACTCGAAGTATACGAGCAGTACTTC. It translates to CASSLSGLEVYEQYF. Based on the CDR3 plus reference TRBV7-9 and TRBJ2-7, the full variable domain is DTGVSQNPRHKITKRGQNVTFRCDPISEHNRLYWYRQTLGQGPEFLTYFQNEAQLEKSRLLSDRFSAERPKGSFSTLEIQRTEQGDSAMYLCASSLSGLEVYEQYFGPGTRLTVT.

Many counts were recorded for this clonotype. The chain uses TRBV29-1 and TRBJ2-2; D is possibly TRBD1 or TRBD2 (6 bases each). The germline gives CDR1 SQVTM, CDR2 ANQGSEA. The germline V and J ends were trimmed by 1 base and 6 bases, with 18 bases remaining between them. This CDR3 contains 16 residues. Here the CDR3 DNA reads TGCAGCGTTGAAGGGGGGGATGGGACAAGGGCCGGGGAGCTGTTTTTT. Translation: CSVEGGDGTRAGELFF.

The chain carries TRBV25-1 and TRBJ2-2; the D is unclear. The CDR3 totals 12 residues. V lost 2 bases, J lost 4 bases, and 2 bases lay in between. CDR1 is MGHDK, CDR2 SYGVNS, per germline. This CDR3 reads CASSEPTGELFF. CDR3 nucleotide sequence: TGTGCCAGCAGTGAACCCACCGGGGAGCTGTTTTTT. Using reference TRBV25-1 and TRBJ2-2 for the parts outside the CDR3, the full variable domain is EADIYQTPRYLVIGTGKKITLECSQTMGHDKMYWYQQDPGMELHLIHYSYGVNSTEKGDLSSESTVSRIRTEHFPLTLESARPSHTSQYLCASSEPTGELFFGEGSRLTVL.

The table lists this clonotype with a few counts. The V and J genes are TRBV25-1 and TRBJ1-2, with 7 bases matching TRBD1. This CDR3 comprises 14 residues. Germline assignment: CDR1 MGHDK and CDR2 SYGVNS. V lost 6 bases and J lost 6; bases outside the gene matches: 10. In nucleotides, the CDR3 is TGTGCCAGCAGCGATATCGACAGGGAACATGGCTACACCTTC. As protein: CASSDIDREHGYTF.

Comments on this clonotype: One junction end disagrees with the germline gene, perhaps due to a read error. The chain has TRBV7-2 and TRBJ2-3; D uncertain. The CDR3 extends over 8 amino acids. The V gene's germline CDR1 is SGHTA and CDR2 FQGNSA. CDR3 coding DNA: TGTGCCAGCAGCTTAGGACATTTT. Translated: CASSLGHF.

This clonotype was found a few times. The genes are TRBV11-2 and TRBJ2-7; D possibly corresponds to TRBD2 (6 bases). Between the trimmed V and J ends, which lost 1 base and 0 bases, there was a span of 10 bases. The germline CDR1 and CDR2 sequences are SGHAT and FQNNGV. The CDR3 totals 15 residues. Here the CDR3 reads CASSLVPGSSYEQYF. The CDR3 region has the DNA TGTGCCAGCAGCTTAGTCCCCGGGAGCTCCTACGAGCAGTACTTC.

The chain combines TRBV9 with TRBJ2-1, with D possibly being TRBD1 (5 bases). Trimming removed 0 bases at V and 5 bases at J, with 9 bases between. Germline lookup yields CDR1 SGDLS and CDR2 YYNGEE. This CDR3 has 14 amino acids. The CDR3 bases are TGTGCCAGCAGCGTAGACGGCAGGGACAATGAGCAGTTCTTC. Protein sequence: CASSVDGRDNEQFF.